The rows below give T cell receptor beta chains drawn from one sample of a study of beta chain features in type 1 diabetes. Sequenced by immunoSEQ multiplex PCR; TCRdb stores in-frame clones only, minus some. The profile covers over 700,000 clones, with about 17% appearing a single time and about 0.025% taken by the ten largest. The material sequenced was naive CD4+ T cells from blood. The receptors shown here come from a woman younger than 35 in good health. The CDR3 runs from the conserved cysteine through the conserved F or W. A D gene is named only where the DNA matches it firmly. Not all rows give a size; the values are once, few, many and, for expanded clones, a class.

>-|TRBD1|TRBV7-9|TRBJ1-1
TGTGCCAGCAGCTTTCAGGGGGCAGTTGAAGCTTTCTTT
CASSFQGAVEAFF
>-|-|TRBV29-1|TRBJ2-5
TGCACCATCGCCCGGCAGGGAGGAGAGACCCAGTACTTC
CTIARQGGETQYF
>-|-|TRBV9|TRBJ2-3
TGTGCCAGCAGCGTAGTAGCAGGGATGGATACGCAGTATTTT
CASSVVAGMDTQYF
>-|-|TRBV11-1|TRBJ2-4
TGTGCCAGCAACTTATACACGGGACTAGCCAAAAACATTCAGTACTTC
CASNLYTGLAKNIQYF
>-|-|TRBV6-1|TRBJ2-7
TGTGCCAGCAGTGAAGCCTCGACAGCTTACGAGCAGTACTTC
CASSEASTAYEQYF
>few|-|TRBV11-2|TRBJ2-5
TGTGCCAGCACCTCTACTGGTGGGGGGGAGACCCAGTACTTC
CASTSTGGGETQYF
>few|TRBD1|TRBV9|TRBJ1-3
TGTGCCAGCAGCCTAGGGGGACAGAGCTCTGGAAACACCATATATTTT
CASSLGGQSSGNTIYF
>few|TRBD2|TRBV4-3|TRBJ2-7
TGCGCCAGCAGCCAAGTAGCGGGATGGGGCTACGAGCAGTACTTC
CASSQVAGWGYEQYF
>-|-|TRBV7-8|TRBJ2-7
TGTGCCAGCAGCTTACGCGACGCCTACGAGCAGTACTTC
CASSLRDAYEQYF
>-|-|TRBV18|TRBJ2-5
TGTGCCAGCTCGGTCCAGCCCAGGGATCTGGAGACCCAGTACTTC
CASSVQPRDLETQYF
>few|-|TRBV18|TRBJ1-4
TGTGCCAGCTCACCGCGTCGCCGGACTGCAACTAATGAAAAACTGTTTTTT
CASSPRRRTATNEKLFF
>-|-|TRBV28|TRBJ2-3
TGTGCCAGCAGCGACCGACTAGGACAGACCATCACAGATACGCAGTATTTT
CASSDRLGQTITDTQYF
>-|TRBD1|TRBV10-3|TRBJ2-1
TGTGCCATCAGCCCCATTAGACAGGGGACGTTCTCCAATGAGCAGTTCTTC
CAISPIRQGTFSNEQFF
>few|-|TRBV29-1|TRBJ2-3
TGCAGCGTTGAAACACTTAGCACAGATACGCAGTATTTT
CSVETLSTDTQYF
>few|-|TRBV28|TRBJ1-5
TGTGCCAGCAGTTTGCCCCGCGGGGGGAGACAGCCCCAGCATTTT
CASSLPRGGRQPQHF
>few|-|TRBV4-3|TRBJ2-1
TGCGCCAGCAGCCAAGACCGTTGGTCTAGTAGGCACAATGAGCAGTTCTTC
CASSQDRWSSRHNEQFF
>few|-|TRBV11-2|TRBJ1-1
TGTGCCAGCAGCCCAGAGGGCAGGGGAGCTTTCTTT
CASSPEGRGAFF
>few|TRBD2|TRBV6-6|TRBJ2-7
TGTGCCAGCAGTTACACGACTAGCGGGAGCTCCTACGAGCAGTACTTC
CASSYTTSGSSYEQYF
>-|TRBD1|TRBV2|TRBJ1-3
TGTGCCAGCAGTTGGGACAGGAGTGGAAACACCATATATTTT
CASSWDRSGNTIYF
>few|-|TRBV5-4|TRBJ2-3
TGTGCCAGCAGCGAGGGGACTTCTAAACCCGTAGATACGCAGTATTTT
CASSEGTSKPVDTQYF
>few|-|TRBV5-4|TRBJ2-4
TGTGCCAGCAGCTTGGATCAGGGCAAGAACATTCAGTACTTC
CASSLDQGKNIQYF
>-|-|TRBV6-5|TRBJ2-7
TGTGCCAGCAGTTCGCCGTGGGGCGAGCAGTACTTC
CASSSPWGEQYF
>few|TRBD2|TRBV9|TRBJ2-3
TGTGCCAGCAGCGTAGGTCCCAGCGGGAGTGCAGATACGCAGTATTTT
CASSVGPSGSADTQYF